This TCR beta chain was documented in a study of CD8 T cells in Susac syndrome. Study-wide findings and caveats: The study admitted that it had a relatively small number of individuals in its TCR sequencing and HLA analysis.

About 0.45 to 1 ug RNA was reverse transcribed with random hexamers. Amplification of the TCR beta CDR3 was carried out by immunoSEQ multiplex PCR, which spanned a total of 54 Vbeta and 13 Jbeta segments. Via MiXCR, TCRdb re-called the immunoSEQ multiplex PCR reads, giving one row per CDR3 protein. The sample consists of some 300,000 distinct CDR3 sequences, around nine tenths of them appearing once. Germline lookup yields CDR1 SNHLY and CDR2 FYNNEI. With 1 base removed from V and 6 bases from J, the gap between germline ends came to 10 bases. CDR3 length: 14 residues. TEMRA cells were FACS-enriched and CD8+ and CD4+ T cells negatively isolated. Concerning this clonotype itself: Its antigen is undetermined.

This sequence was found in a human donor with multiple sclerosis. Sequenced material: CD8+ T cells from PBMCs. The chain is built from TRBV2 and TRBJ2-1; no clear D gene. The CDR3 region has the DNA TGTGCCAGCAGTGAAGATTCGGGTTCCAATGAGCAGTTCTTC. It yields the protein CASSEDSGSNEQFF.